This TCR beta chain was identified during a study of T cell responses to AZD1222 COVID-19 vaccine. Findings and limits, study-wide: Repertoire sampling happened only post peak T cell response. The breadth and depth of Spike-specific TCRs increased once two AZD1222 doses had been given. Of the AZD1222 recipients, only 5 or 6 were seropositive at baseline.

Details on this clone: Its cognate antigen is unknown.

The V segment lost 4 bases and the J segment 6 bases; nucleotides outside the gene matches: 5. Looked up from germline, CDR1 is MNHNY and CDR2 is SVGAGI (reference sequence). This CDR3 comprises 13 residues. Sequenced by immunoSEQ multiplex PCR; TCRdb stores in-frame clones only, minus some. Altogether 150,000 to 200,000 clones are present, approximately 92% being singletons, with the ten largest covering roughly 2.3%. This receptor was taken from an adult in good health. Source: peripheral blood, taken on day 0 of AZD1222 vaccination. The genes are TRBV6-6 and TRBJ1-2; 7 positions agree with TRBD1. The DNA for the CDR3 is TGTGCCAGCAGTTGGAATACAGGGGATGGCTACACCTTC. Its translation: CASSWNTGDGYTF.